This is a list of T cell receptor beta chains from one sample in a study of shared clonotypes between healthy human individuals. Sequenced by immunoSEQ multiplex PCR; TCRdb stores in-frame clones only, minus some. The table shows 2 million to 2.5 million clones, with under 95% occurring only once. The material sequenced was naive CD4+ T cells from PBMCs. Source of these receptors: a man aged 18 to 30 in good health. Some clones in this sample may be carry-over from other donors' samples. CDR3s leave out the opening cysteine and the closing phenylalanine or tryptophan. The order of the fields is V gene, J gene, clone size, CDR3 protein. Expanded clones are given a class, and other clones once, few, many or no size at all.

TRBV5-1	TRBJ1-2	-	ASSPLTAGHYGYT
TRBV6-1	TRBJ2-5	once	ASSAVSVGETQY
TRBV5-1	TRBJ1-1	-	ASSPTSAPLQAF
TRBV28	TRBJ2-7	-	ASRLAGGEQY
TRBV5-6	TRBJ2-6	once	ASSRKTASGANVLT
TRBV7-9	TRBJ2-2	-	ASSSNTGELF
TRBV5-1	TRBJ2-5	-	ASSLTSGIGETQY
TRBV27	TRBJ1-5	-	ASSPLRGTDQPQH
TRBV6-5	TRBJ2-7	-	ASSLRGLAAYEQY
TRBV2	TRBJ1-1	-	ASRLVETGGNTEAF
TRBV28	TRBJ1-4	-	ASRPGGRSTNEKLF
TRBV4-1	TRBJ1-2	-	ASSQDLGGVYGYT
TRBV28	TRBJ2-1	-	ASSPHQGVFSYNEQF
TRBV27	TRBJ1-5	-	ASGLNQPQH
TRBV18	TRBJ1-1	-	ASSPQGQVNTEAF
TRBV5-6	TRBJ2-1	-	ASSSVIRGGPSYNEQF
TRBV11-2	TRBJ2-2	once	ASSFPRGGTGELF
TRBV7-2	-	-	ASSLLGGTYEQY
TRBV28	TRBJ2-2	once	ASSPGGVTGELF
TRBV4-2	TRBJ2-1	-	ASSQVLDNEQF
TRBV30	TRBJ2-7	once	AWSAGFSYEQY
TRBV9	TRBJ1-2	-	ASSGSLGRAAYGYT
TRBV28	TRBJ1-4	-	ASSRLQGVATNEKLF
TRBV29-1	TRBJ2-1	-	SALGLAGVYEQF
TRBV5-1	TRBJ2-4	-	ASRSLEVAKNIQY
TRBV11-2	TRBJ2-5	-	ASSPGSGWQGGTQY
TRBV7-3	TRBJ1-1	-	ASSLDRGNTEAF
TRBV9	TRBJ2-5	-	ASSPGGGETQY
TRBV30	TRBJ1-1	few	AWSAGGNTEAF
TRBV10-2	TRBJ2-1	-	ASSGREAPIYNEQF
TRBV18	TRBJ1-5	-	ASSPRQGDQPQH
TRBV9	TRBJ2-1	-	ASSVTGGRDEQF
TRBV6-1	TRBJ1-1	-	ASSEPSLNTEAF
TRBV14	TRBJ2-7	-	ASSPRLAGISYEQY
TRBV7-9	TRBJ2-7	-	ASSQKAATEQY
TRBV27	TRBJ1-1	-	ASSFEGYTEAF
TRBV5-6	TRBJ2-1	-	ASSLWPPRLTYNEQF
TRBV11-2	TRBJ2-3	once	ASSRADTQY
TRBV5-6	TRBJ1-1	-	ASSRDMKNTEAF
TRBV30	TRBJ1-1	few	AWSVWATGVAF
TRBV9	TRBJ2-1	-	ASSVAQAHNEQF
TRBV4-2	TRBJ2-7	-	ASSQVDQTYEQY
TRBV29-1	TRBJ1-1	-	SVERGMSTEAF
TRBV27	TRBJ2-4	-	ASSLIRELAKNIQY
TRBV2	TRBJ1-1	once	ASGATRGDTEAF
TRBV4-2	TRBJ2-1	-	ASSQDPPGNEQF
TRBV15	TRBJ1-2	-	ATSRGDRNYGYT
TRBV18	TRBJ2-7	-	ASSPDRVVANEQY
TRBV11-3	TRBJ2-1	-	ASSLGSYNEQF
TRBV4-2	TRBJ1-1	-	ASSQDAGGHTEAF
TRBV28	TRBJ1-2	-	ASSAAGSLFSYT
TRBV28	TRBJ2-7	-	ASSRTARSSYEQY
TRBV28	TRBJ2-7	-	ASRSGGPPNEQY